One sample yielded the 4 T cell receptor beta chains listed below, sequenced in a study of T cell responses to AZD1222 COVID-19 vaccine. The repertoire was sequenced with immunoSEQ multiplex PCR; TCRdb's copy has only in-frame clones and lacks some. Of about 130,000 clones detected, about nine tenths appear once; the ten largest clones hold around 1.1%. The sequencing here drew on peripheral blood, taken 28 days after the second AZD1222 dose. These receptors all stem from an adult who received the AZD1222 COVID-19 vaccine.

The rearrangement uses TRBV5-1 and TRBJ2-7; possible D gene TRBD2, 5 bases. The CDR3 sequence is 13 residues long. V lost 7 bases and J 2 bases, leaving 13 bases between the germline ends. Germline CDR1 is SGHRS and CDR2 is YFSETQ. CDR3 sequence reads: CASAEGLPYEQYF. The CDR3, as DNA: TGCGCCAGCGCAGAGGGTCTACCCTACGAGCAGTACTTC.

The chain uses TRBV9 and TRBJ2-3; TRBD2 agrees at 14 bases. The V gene end was trimmed by 0 bases and the J gene end by 2 bases; junction bases not matched to a gene: 5. Germline assignment: CDR1 SGDLS and CDR2 YYNGEE. The CDR3 has 18 amino acids. Here the CDR3 reads CASSVAGTSGRITDTQYF. CDR3 bases: TGTGCCAGCAGCGTAGCGGGGACTAGCGGGAGAATCACAGATACGCAGTATTTT.

The rearrangement joins TRBV6-1 to TRBJ1-2; TRBD1 agrees at 9 bases. The germline CDR1 and CDR2 sequences are MNHNS and SASEGT. The CDR3 consists of 14 residues. V was pared by 5 bases and J by 0 bases, with 1 base of the junction left unmatched. The CDR3 protein is CASSTGGSNYGYTF. As DNA, the CDR3 is TGTGCCAGCAGTACAGGGGGCTCTAACTATGGCTACACCTTC.

This chain uses TRBV7-2 with TRBJ2-2; D not resolved. The CDR3 covers 12 residues. The germline V and J ends were trimmed by 5 bases and 6 bases, with 7 bases remaining between them. From germline, CDR1 is SGHTA and CDR2 FQGNSA. For the CDR3, the DNA is TGTGCCAGCAGCGCATTCCCCGGGGAGCTGTTTTTT. Translating gives CASSAFPGELFF. The variable domain in full, with the rest retrieved from reference TRBV7-2 and TRBJ2-2, is GAGVSQSPSNKVTEKGKDVELRCDPISGHTALYWYRQSLGQGLEFLIYFQGNSAPDKSGLPSDRFSAERTGGSVSTLTIQRTQQEDSAVYLCASSAFPGELFFGEGSRLTVL.